Presented here are 29 T cell receptor beta chains from one specimen sequenced in a study of cytomegalovirus exposure and HLA in healthy donors. Primers for the PCR totalled 60 Vbeta and 13 Jbeta. Profiling relied on immunoSEQ multiplex PCR, and the TCRdb table lists in-frame clones only, not all of them. Recorded for this sample: more than 45,000 clones. Sequencing was carried out using PBMCs. Every receptor here comes from a male donor in good health and CMV-seronegative.

V usage is TRBV6-5 and J usage is TRBJ1-2, with D perhaps matching TRBD1 (6 bases). The V end lost 2 bases, the J end lost 8 bases, and 6 bases lay between the germline ends. This CDR3 contains 11 residues. Germline CDR1 and CDR2: MNHEY and SVGAGI. CDR3 bases: TGTGCCAGCAGTTACGGGGGCGGCTACACCTTC. It translates to CASSYGGGYTF.

The genes are TRBV30 and TRBJ2-7; D unclear. Germline CDR1 reads GTSNPN; CDR2 reads SVGIG (reference sequence). V was shortened by 0 bases and J by 4 bases, with 4 bases between the two germline ends. CDR3 length equals 11 residues. In DNA, the CDR3 is TGTGCCTGGAGTGTCCAGTACGAGCAGTACTTC. Translating gives CAWSVQYEQYF.

Concerning this clone: The germline gene is not matched at one end of the junction; a read error may be the cause. The chain is built from TRBV7-7 and TRBJ2-1; D might be TRBD2 (7 bases). The CDR3 covers 16 residues. Germline-derived CDR1 and CDR2 are SSHAT and FNYEAQ (reference sequence). CDR3 coding DNA: TGTGCTAGCAGCTTAGCCCCGGCGGGGGCTGGCAATGAGCAGTTCTTC. This codes for CASSLAPAGAGNEQFF.

The genes are TRBV6-5 and TRBJ2-3; D remains ambiguous. The length of the CDR3 is 13 residues. Trimming stripped 5 bases from V and 0 bases from J, with 6 bases between. Germline values: CDR1 MNHEY, CDR2 SVGAGI. CDR3 nucleotides: TGTGCCAGCAGTCGTTCTAGCACAGATACGCAGTATTTT. Residues: CASSRSSTDTQYF.

The gene calls are TRBV4-1 and TRBJ1-5; D is possibly TRBD1 (6 bases). V was clipped by 4 bases and J by 3 bases, with 10 bases between them. The CDR3 totals 14 residues. Germline CDR1 MGHRA, CDR2 YSYEKL. The CDR3 protein is CASSPTGSNQPQHF. The CDR3 DNA is TGCGCCAGCAGCCCCACAGGGTCCAATCAGCCCCAGCATTTT.

The V call is TRBV27, the J call TRBJ2-1; maybe TRBD1 (6 bases). Trimming took off 9 bases at V and 0 bases at J, with 12 bases between the two ends. The CDR3 contains 14 residues. Per the germline V gene, CDR1 is MNHEY and CDR2 is SMNVEV (reference sequence). The chain's CDR3 is CASTTGTSYNEQFF. The CDR3 DNA is TGTGCCAGTACTACAGGGACCTCCTACAATGAGCAGTTCTTC.

The J gene is TRBJ2-2, the V gene TRBV5-6, with 7 bases fitting TRBD1. Germline V gene sequence: CDR1 SGHDT, CDR2 YYEEEE. The trim removed 2 bases at V and 2 bases at J, leaving 6 bases unmatched. The CDR3 sequence is 16 residues long. CDR3 in DNA: TGTGCCAGCAGCTTTTTCGGGACAGAAAACACCGGGGAGCTGTTTTTT. Translating it yields CASSFFGTENTGELFF.

The chain is built from TRBV7-2 and TRBJ1-6; D is undetermined. From germline, CDR1 is SGHTA and CDR2 FQGNSA. The CDR3 length is 15 residues. V lost 3 bases to trimming and J lost 4 bases, with 10 bases between them. DNA for the CDR3: TGTGCCAGCAGCTTGGGCCGATGGTATAATTCACCCCTCCACTTT. Residues: CASSLGRWYNSPLHF.

The J gene is TRBJ2-7, the V gene TRBV30; 10 bases line up with TRBD1. The V and J ends lost 3 bases and 4 bases, in that order; junction bases with no gene match: 6. This CDR3 is 14 amino acids long. The germline CDR1 and CDR2 sequences are GTSNPN and SVGIG (reference sequence). CDR3 DNA: TGTGCCTGGAGCCGGGACAGGGGTTGGTACGAGCAGTACTTC. Translated, it gives CAWSRDRGWYEQYF.

CDR3: CATSRSTTDQPQHF. DNA of the CDR3: TGTGCCACCAGCAGATCAACAACAGATCAGCCCCAGCATTTT. This sequence joins TRBV15 and TRBJ1-5, with D unclear. CDR1 and CDR2 (germline): LNHNV, YYDKDF (reference sequence). CDR3 size: 14 residues. The ends were cut back, 2 bases at V and 5 bases at J, with 10 bases in the middle.

The V gene is TRBV6-5, the J gene TRBJ1-2; no definite D call. V lost 5 bases to trimming and J lost 2 bases, with 15 bases between them. Germline assignment: CDR1 MNHEY and CDR2 SVGAGI. The length of the CDR3 is 15 residues. The CDR3: CASSLRHGANYGYTF. For the CDR3, the DNA is TGTGCCAGCAGTCTCCGACACGGTGCCAACTATGGCTACACCTTC.

The V call is TRBV7-8, the J call TRBJ1-2; D not resolved. The CDR3 totals 14 residues. Germline V gene sequence: CDR1 SGHVS, CDR2 FQNEAQ. V was clipped by 5 bases and J by 6 bases, with 16 bases between them. CDR3 nucleotides: TGTGCCAGCAGCCGCCCCATGGAGGTGGATGGCTACACCTTC. Protein: CASSRPMEVDGYTF.

The chain has TRBV4-3 and TRBJ2-7, with a weak D call TRBD2 (5 bases). Germline assignment: CDR1 LGHNA and CDR2 YSLEER. The CDR3 is made up of 14 amino acids. The ends were cut back, 0 bases at V and 2 bases at J, with 8 bases in the middle. This CDR3 reads CASSQDLAPYEQYF. CDR3 sequence (DNA): TGCGCCAGCAGCCAAGACCTAGCACCCTACGAGCAGTACTTC.

The CDR3 nucleotides are TGCAGCGTTGACAGGGGGTATCTGACTGAAGCTTTCTTT. This translates into CSVDRGYLTEAFF. The gene calls are TRBV29-1 and TRBJ1-1; 7 bases agree with TRBD1. The J segment lost 5 bases and the V segment lost 3 bases, leaving 6 bases of the junction unmatched. Germline V CDR1 and CDR2: SQVTM, ANQGSEA. The CDR3 loop spans 13 amino acids.

The chain carries TRBV6-1 and TRBJ2-7; tentatively, D is TRBD1 (6 bases). This CDR3 comprises 13 residues. The ends were cut back, 5 bases at V and 3 bases at J, with 11 bases in the middle. Germline assignment: CDR1 MNHNS and CDR2 SASEGT. CDR3 DNA sequence: TGTGCCAGCAGTTCGCGGACAGACTACGAGCAGTACTTC. Protein product: CASSSRTDYEQYF.

The chain employs TRBV18 and TRBJ2-7; a possible D gene is TRBD1 (5 bases). CDR1 is KGHSH and CDR2 is LQKENI in the germline V gene. The CDR3 is 14 residues long. The V end was cut by 4 bases, the J end by 4 bases, with 14 bases between. Written as DNA, the CDR3 is TGTGCCAGCTCACAAAACAAACAGGATTACGAGCAGTACTTC. This translates into CASSQNKQDYEQYF.

The V and J genes are TRBV6-6 and TRBJ1-5; D unresolved. The germline gives CDR1 MNHNY, CDR2 SVGAGI (reference sequence). This CDR3 is built from 13 residues. V was shortened by 0 bases and J by 5 bases, with 5 bases between the two germline ends. The CDR3 DNA reads as TGTGCCAGCAGTTACTCGTATGATCAGCCCCAGCATTTT. Residues: CASSYSYDQPQHF.

The chain joins TRBV7-6 to TRBJ2-2; D unclear. The germline gives CDR1 SGHVS, CDR2 FNYEAQ. V was cut by 7 bases and J by 2 bases, with 11 bases left in between. The CDR3 is 14 residues long. The CDR3 loop reads CASISSANTGELFF. CDR3 nucleotides: TGTGCCAGCATCAGTTCCGCCAACACCGGGGAGCTGTTTTTT.

The rearrangement joins TRBV18 to TRBJ1-1, with TRBD1 identical over 9 bases. CDR1 KGHSH and CDR2 LQKENI come from the germline V gene. V lost 4 bases and J lost 3; bases outside the gene matches: 3. The CDR3 runs to 14 residues. The CDR3 DNA is TGTGCCAGCTCACTGACAGGGGGGGACACTGAAGCTTTCTTT. The encoded protein is CASSLTGGDTEAFF.

V is TRBV4-3 and J is TRBJ1-2; D is perhaps TRBD1 (6 bases). CDR1 LGHNA and CDR2 YSLEER come from the germline V gene. This CDR3 region has 15 residues. Trimming cost V 0 bases and J 4 bases, with 12 bases left between them. The CDR3 here is CASSQDFEQGYGYTF. The DNA for the CDR3 is TGCGCCAGCAGCCAAGATTTCGAACAGGGCTATGGCTACACCTTC.

The J gene is TRBJ2-4, the V gene TRBV19; tentative D call: TRBD1 (5 bases). Per germline, CDR1 LNHDA and CDR2 SQIVND (reference sequence). This CDR3 has 13 amino acids. The V end was cut by 3 bases, the J end by 14 bases, with 17 bases between. CDR3 bases: TGTGCCAGTAGTATTGTGGTTTCGGGCAGGGAGTACTTC. Translated: CASSIVVSGREYF. Based on the CDR3 plus reference TRBV19 and TRBJ2-4, the full variable domain is DGGITQSPKYLFRKEGQNVTLSCEQNLNHDAMYWYRQDPGQGLRLIYYSQIVNDFQKGDIAEGYSVSREKKESFPLTVTSAQKNPTAFYLCASSIVVSGREYFGAGTRLSVL.

The rearrangement joins TRBV28 to TRBJ2-1, with 9 bases lining up with TRBD2. V shed 11 bases and J 0 bases; nucleotides not matched to a gene: 11. Germline-derived CDR1 and CDR2 are MDHEN and SYDVKM. This CDR3 comprises 16 residues. CDR3 sequence reads: CAAGVAGVSSYNEQFF. DNA of the CDR3: TGTGCCGCGGGGGTAGCGGGGGTGAGCTCCTACAATGAGCAGTTCTTC.

V gene TRBV4-1 combines with J gene TRBJ2-2; 7 bases are shared with TRBD1. The CDR3 is 16 residues long. Looked up from germline, CDR1 is MGHRA and CDR2 is YSYEKL. After removal of 4 bases from V and 4 bases from J, the junction contained 9 bases not matched to a gene. The CDR3 DNA reads as TGCGCCAGCAGCCCTCCAGGGGGAACACGCACCGGGGAGCTGTTTTTT. Translating it yields CASSPPGGTRTGELFF.

V gene TRBV29-1 combines with J gene TRBJ1-1; TRBD1 is a possible D gene (5 bases). Germline values: CDR1 SQVTM, CDR2 ANQGSEA. Trimming removed 3 bases from V and 0 bases from J, with 14 bases in between. The CDR3 contains 15 residues. Here the CDR3 DNA reads TGCAGCGTTGAGGGTGGGGACTCCTTGAACACTGAAGCTTTCTTT. Translated: CSVEGGDSLNTEAFF.

The chain combines TRBV7-2 with TRBJ2-3; possible D gene TRBD1, 6 bases. The CDR3 consists of 13 residues. CDR1 and CDR2 (germline): SGHTA, FQGNSA. V gave up 4 bases and J gave up 6 bases, with 11 bases separating them. In DNA, the CDR3 is TGTGCCAGCAGCTATAAAACAGGGGATACGCAGTATTTT. Protein: CASSYKTGDTQYF.

J is TRBJ1-2 and V is TRBV9, with 9 bases that match TRBD1. With 4 bases clipped from V and 0 bases from J, the junction kept 4 bases outside the gene matches. Per germline, CDR1 SGDLS and CDR2 YYNGEE. The CDR3 contains 15 residues. The CDR3 DNA reads TGTGCCAGCAGCCCCGGGACAGGGACTAACTATGGCTACACCTTC. Amino acids: CASSPGTGTNYGYTF.

The chain is built from TRBV5-1 and TRBJ2-3; 11 bases map to TRBD1. V lost 0 bases to trimming and J lost 4 bases; unmatched junction nucleotides: 4. Germline-derived CDR1 and CDR2 are SGHRS and YFSETQ. This CDR3 has 16 amino acids. The chain's CDR3 is CASSLEWGQGADTQYF. The DNA for the CDR3 is TGCGCCAGCAGCTTGGAGTGGGGACAGGGGGCAGATACGCAGTATTTT.

CDR3 sequence (DNA): TGTGCCAGCTCACCAAGCGAAATCATGAACACTGAAGCTTTCTTT. Translation gives CASSPSEIMNTEAFF. The gene calls are TRBV18 and TRBJ1-1; no firm D call. The V end was cut by 2 bases, the J end by 0 bases, with 10 bases between. Germline V CDR1 and CDR2: KGHSH, LQKENI. CDR3 length equals 15 residues.

J is TRBJ2-7 and V is TRBV4-1, with D possibly TRBD1 on 6 matching bases. In germline, CDR1 is MGHRA, CDR2 YSYEKL. CDR3 length: 14 amino acids. The V end lost 0 bases, the J end lost 6 bases, and 12 bases lay between the germline ends. In DNA, the CDR3 is TGCGCCAGCAGCCAAGATGCAGGGGTGCGCGAGCAGTACTTC. This codes for CASSQDAGVREQYF.